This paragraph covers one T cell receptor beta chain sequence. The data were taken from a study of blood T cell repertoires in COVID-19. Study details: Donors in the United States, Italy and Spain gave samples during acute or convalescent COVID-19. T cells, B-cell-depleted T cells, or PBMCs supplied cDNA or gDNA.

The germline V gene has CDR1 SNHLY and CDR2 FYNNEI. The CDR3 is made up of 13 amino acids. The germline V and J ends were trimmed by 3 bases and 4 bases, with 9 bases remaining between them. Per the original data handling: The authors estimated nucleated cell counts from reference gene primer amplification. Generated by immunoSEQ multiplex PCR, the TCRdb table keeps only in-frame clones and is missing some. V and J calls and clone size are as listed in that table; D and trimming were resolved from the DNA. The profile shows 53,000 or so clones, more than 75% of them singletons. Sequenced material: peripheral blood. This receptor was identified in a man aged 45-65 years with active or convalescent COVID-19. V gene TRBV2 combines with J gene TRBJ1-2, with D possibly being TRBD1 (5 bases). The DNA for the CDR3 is TGTGCCAGCAGTGACAGGGAGGCCTATGGCTACACCTTC. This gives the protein CASSDREAYGYTF. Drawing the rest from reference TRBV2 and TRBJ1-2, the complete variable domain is EPEVTQTPSHQVTQMGQEVILRCVPISNHLYFYWYRQILGQKVEFLVSFYNNEISEKSEIFDDQFSVERPDGSNFTLKIRSTKLEDSAMYFCASSDREAYGYTFGSGTRLTVV.